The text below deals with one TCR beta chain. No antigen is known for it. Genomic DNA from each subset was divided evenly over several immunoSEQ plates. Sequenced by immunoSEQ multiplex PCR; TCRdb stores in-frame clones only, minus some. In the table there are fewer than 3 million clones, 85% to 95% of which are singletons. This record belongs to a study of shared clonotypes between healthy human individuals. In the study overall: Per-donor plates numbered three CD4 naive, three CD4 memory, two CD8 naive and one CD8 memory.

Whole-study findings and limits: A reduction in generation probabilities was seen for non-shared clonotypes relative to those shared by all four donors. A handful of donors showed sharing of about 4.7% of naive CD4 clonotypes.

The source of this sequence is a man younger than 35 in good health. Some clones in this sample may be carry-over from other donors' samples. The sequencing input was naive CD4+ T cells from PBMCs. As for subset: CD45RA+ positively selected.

CDR3: CATSRDHGGYTF. The CDR3 bases are TGTGCCACCAGCAGAGATCATGGCGGCTACACCTTC. The gene calls are TRBV15 and TRBJ1-2, with no clear D. The CDR3 length is 12 residues. Trimming pared 0 bases from V and 8 bases from J, leaving 7 bases between. Germline values: CDR1 LNHNV, CDR2 YYDKDF (reference sequence).